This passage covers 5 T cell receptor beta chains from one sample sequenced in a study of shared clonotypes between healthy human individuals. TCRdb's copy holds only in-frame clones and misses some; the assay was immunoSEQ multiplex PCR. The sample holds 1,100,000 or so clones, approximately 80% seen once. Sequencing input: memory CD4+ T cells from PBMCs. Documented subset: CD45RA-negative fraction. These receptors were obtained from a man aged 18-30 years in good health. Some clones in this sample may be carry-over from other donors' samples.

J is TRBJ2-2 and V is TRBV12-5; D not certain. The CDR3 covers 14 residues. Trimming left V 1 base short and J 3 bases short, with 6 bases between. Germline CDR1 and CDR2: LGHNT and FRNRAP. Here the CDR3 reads CASGLDTYTGELFF. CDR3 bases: TGTGCTAGTGGTTTGGACACATACACCGGGGAGCTGTTTTTT.

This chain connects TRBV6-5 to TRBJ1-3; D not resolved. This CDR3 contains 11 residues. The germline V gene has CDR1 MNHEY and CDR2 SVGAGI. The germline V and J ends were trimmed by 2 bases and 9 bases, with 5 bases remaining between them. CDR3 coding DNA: TGTGCCAGCAGTTACAAGGGCACCATATATTTT. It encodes CASSYKGTIYF.

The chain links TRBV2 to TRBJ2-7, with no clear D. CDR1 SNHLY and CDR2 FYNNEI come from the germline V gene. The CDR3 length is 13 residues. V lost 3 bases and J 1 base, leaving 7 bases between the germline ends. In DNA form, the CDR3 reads TGTGCCAGCAGTGAGGGGATATCCTACGAGCAGTACTTC. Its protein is CASSEGISYEQYF.

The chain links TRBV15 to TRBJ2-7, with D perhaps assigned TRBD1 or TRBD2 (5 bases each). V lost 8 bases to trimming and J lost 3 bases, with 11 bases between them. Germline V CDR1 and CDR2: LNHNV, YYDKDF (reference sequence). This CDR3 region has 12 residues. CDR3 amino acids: CATAGDGYEQYF. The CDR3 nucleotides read TGTGCCACCGCCGGGGACGGCTACGAGCAGTACTTC.

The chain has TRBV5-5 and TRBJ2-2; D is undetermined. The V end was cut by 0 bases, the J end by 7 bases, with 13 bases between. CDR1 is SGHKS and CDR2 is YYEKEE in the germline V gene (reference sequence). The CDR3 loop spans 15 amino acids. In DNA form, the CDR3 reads TGTGCCAGCAGCTTGGACCTGATTTTGGGCGGGGAGCTGTTTTTT. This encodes CASSLDLILGGELFF.